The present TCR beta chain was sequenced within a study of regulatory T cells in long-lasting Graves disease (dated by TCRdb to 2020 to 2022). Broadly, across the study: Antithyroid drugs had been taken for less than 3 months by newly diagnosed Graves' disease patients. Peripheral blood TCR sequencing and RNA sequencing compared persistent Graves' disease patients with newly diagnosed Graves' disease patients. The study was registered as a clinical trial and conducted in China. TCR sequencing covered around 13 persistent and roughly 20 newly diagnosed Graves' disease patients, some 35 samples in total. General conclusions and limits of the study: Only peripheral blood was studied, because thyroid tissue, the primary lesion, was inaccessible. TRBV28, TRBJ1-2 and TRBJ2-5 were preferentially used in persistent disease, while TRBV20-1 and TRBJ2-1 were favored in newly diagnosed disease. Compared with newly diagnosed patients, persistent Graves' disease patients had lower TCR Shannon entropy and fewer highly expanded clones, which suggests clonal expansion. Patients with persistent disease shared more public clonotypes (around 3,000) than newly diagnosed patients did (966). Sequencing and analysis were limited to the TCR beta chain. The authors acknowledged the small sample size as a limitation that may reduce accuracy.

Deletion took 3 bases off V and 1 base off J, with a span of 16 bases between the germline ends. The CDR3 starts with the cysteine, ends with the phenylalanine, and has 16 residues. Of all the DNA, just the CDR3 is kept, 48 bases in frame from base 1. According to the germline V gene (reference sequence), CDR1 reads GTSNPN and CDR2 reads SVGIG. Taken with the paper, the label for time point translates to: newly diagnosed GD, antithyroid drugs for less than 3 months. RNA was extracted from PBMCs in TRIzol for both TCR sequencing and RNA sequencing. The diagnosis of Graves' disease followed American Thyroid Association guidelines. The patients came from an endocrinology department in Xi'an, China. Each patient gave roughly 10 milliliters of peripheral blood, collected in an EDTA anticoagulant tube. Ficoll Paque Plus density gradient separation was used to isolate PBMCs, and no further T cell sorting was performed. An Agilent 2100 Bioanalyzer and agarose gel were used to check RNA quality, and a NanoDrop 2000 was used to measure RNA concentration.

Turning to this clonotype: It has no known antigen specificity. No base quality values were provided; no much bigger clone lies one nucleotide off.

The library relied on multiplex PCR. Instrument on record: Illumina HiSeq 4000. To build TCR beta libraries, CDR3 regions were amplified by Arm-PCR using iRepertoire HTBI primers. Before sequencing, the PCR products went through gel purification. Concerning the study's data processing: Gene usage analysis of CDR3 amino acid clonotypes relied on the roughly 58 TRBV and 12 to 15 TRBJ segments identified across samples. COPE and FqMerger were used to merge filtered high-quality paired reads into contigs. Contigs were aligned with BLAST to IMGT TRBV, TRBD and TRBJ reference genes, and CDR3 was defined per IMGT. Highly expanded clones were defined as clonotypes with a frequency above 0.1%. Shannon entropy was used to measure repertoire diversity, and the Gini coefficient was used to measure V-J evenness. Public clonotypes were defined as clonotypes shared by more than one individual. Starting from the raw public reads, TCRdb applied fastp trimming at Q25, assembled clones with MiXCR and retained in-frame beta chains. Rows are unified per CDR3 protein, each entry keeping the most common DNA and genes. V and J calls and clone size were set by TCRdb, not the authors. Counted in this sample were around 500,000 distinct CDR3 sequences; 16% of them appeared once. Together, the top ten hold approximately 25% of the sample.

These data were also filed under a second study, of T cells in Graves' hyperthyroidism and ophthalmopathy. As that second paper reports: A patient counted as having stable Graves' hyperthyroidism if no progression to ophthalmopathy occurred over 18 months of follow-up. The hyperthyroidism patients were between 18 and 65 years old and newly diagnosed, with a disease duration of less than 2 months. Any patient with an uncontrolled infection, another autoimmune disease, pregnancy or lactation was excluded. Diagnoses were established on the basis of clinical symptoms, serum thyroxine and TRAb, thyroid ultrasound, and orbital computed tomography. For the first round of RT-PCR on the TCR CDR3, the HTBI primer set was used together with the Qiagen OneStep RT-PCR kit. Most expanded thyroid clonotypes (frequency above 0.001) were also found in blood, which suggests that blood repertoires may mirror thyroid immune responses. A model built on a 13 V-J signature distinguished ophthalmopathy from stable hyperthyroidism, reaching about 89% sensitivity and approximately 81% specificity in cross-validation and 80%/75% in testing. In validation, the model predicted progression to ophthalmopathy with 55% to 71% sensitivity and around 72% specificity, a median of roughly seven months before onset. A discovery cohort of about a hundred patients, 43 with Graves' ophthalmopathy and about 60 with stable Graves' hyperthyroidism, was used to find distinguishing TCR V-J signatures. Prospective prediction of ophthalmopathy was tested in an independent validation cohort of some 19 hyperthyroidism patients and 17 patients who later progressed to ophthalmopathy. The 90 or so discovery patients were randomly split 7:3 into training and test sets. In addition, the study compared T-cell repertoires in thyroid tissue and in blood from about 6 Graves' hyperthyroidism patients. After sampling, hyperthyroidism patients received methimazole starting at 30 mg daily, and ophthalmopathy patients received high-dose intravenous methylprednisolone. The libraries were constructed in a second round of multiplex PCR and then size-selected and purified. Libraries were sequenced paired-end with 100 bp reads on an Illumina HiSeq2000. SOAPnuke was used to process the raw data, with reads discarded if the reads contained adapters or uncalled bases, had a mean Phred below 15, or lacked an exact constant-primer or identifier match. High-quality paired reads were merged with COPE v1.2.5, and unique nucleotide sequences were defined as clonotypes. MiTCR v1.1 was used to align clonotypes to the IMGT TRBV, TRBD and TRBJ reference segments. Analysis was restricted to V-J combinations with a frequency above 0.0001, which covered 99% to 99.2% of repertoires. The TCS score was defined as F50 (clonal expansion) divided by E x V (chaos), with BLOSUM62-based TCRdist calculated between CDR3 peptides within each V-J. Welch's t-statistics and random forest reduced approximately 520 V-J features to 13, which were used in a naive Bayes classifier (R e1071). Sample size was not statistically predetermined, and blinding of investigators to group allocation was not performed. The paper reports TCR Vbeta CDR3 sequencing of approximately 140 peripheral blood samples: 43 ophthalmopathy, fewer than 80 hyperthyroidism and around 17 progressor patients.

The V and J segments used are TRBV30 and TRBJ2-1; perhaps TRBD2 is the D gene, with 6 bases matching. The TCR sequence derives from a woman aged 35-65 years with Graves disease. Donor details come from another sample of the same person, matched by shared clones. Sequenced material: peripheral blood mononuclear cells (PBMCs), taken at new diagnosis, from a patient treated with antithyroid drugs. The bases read TGTGCCTGGAGCCTCCCACCCGGGGGTTCCTACAATGAGCAGTTCTTC. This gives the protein CAWSLPPGGSYNEQFF.